This TCR beta chain was recorded in a study of cytomegalovirus exposure and HLA in healthy donors. Notes on the study in general: In terms of immune exposure information, only CMV serostatus was available. In an earlier analysis, most TCR beta V segments were productive about 87% or about 30% of the time.

60 Vbeta and 13 Jbeta primers were used in PCR. Profiled with immunoSEQ multiplex PCR; TCRdb holds only in-frame clones, not every one. The data contain some 88,000 clones, 65% to 80% of them singletons. The CDR3 is made up of 15 amino acids. From germline, CDR1 is MNHEY and CDR2 SMNVEV (reference sequence). V lost 7 bases and J 0 bases, leaving 13 bases between the germline ends. Note on this clone: No antigen is known for it.

Sequencing was done on a sample of PBMCs. The source of this sequence is a woman aged 18-29 years in good health and CMV-seropositive. The rearrangement joins TRBV27 to TRBJ2-1; maybe TRBD2 (6 bases). CDR3 amino acids: CASTLDGSSYNEQFF. Here the CDR3 DNA reads TGTGCCAGCACCCTCGACGGGAGCTCCTACAATGAGCAGTTCTTC.